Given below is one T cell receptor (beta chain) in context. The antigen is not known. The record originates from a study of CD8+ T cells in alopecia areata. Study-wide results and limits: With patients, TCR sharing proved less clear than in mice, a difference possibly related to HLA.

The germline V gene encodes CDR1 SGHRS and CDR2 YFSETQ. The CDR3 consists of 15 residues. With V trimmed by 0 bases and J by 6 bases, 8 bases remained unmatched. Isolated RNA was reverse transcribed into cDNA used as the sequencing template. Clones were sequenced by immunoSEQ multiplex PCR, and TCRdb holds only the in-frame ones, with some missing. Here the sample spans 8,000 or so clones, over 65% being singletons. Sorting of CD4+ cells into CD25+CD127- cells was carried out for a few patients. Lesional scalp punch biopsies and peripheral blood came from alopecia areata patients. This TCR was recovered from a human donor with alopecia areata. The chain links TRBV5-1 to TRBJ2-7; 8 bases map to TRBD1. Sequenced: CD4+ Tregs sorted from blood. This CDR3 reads CASSLGGTGFTEQYF. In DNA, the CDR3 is TGCGCCAGCAGCTTGGGAGGGACAGGCTTCACCGAGCAGTACTTC.